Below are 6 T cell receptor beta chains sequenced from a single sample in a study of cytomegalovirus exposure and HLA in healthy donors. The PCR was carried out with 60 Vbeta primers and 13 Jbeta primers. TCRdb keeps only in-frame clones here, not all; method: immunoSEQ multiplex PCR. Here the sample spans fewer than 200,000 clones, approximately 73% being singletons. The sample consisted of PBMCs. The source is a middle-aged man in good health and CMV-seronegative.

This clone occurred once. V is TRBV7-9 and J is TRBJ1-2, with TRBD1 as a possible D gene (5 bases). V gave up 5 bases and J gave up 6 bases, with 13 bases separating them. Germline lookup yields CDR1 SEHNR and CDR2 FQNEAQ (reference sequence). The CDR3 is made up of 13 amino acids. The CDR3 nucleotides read TGTGCCAGCAGCCATGCCCCGGACAATGGCTACACCTTC. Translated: CASSHAPDNGYTF.

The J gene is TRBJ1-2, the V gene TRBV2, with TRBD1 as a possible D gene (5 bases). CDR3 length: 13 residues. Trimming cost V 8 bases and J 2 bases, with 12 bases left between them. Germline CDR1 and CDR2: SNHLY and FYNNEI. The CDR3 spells CASSTGANYGYTF. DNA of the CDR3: TGTGCCAGCTCAACTGGGGCAAACTATGGCTACACCTTC.

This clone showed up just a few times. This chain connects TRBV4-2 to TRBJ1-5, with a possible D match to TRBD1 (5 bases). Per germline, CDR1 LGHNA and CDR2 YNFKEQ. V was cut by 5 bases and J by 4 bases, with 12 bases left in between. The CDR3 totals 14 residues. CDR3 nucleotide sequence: TGTGCCAGCAGCGAGAGGCAGGGAAATCAGCCCCAGCATTTT. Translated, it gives CASSERQGNQPQHF.

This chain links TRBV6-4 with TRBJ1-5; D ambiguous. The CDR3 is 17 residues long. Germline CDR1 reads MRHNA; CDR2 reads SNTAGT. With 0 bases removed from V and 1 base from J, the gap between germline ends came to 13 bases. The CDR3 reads CASSDSNVVSSNQPQHF. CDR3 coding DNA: TGTGCCAGCAGTGACTCGAACGTAGTTTCAAGCAATCAGCCCCAGCATTTT.

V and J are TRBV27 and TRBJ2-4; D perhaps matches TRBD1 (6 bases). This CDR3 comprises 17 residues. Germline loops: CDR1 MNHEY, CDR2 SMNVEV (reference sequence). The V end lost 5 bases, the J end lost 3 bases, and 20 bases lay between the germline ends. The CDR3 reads CASSQRGLGVVKNIQYF. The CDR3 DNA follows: TGTGCCAGCAGTCAAAGGGGGTTAGGGGTCGTCAAAAACATTCAGTACTTC.

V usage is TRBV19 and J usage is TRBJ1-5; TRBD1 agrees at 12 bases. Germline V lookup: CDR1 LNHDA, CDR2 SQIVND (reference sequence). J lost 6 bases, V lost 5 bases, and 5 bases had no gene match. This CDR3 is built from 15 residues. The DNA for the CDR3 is TGTGCCAGTAGTCTGGGACAGGGGGCTAGTCAGCCCCAGCATTTT. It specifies CASSLGQGASQPQHF.